This is a list of T cell receptor beta chains from one sample in a study of beta chain features in type 1 diabetes. The protocol was immunoSEQ multiplex PCR, while the TCRdb copy is restricted to in-frame clones and leaves out a portion. The profile shows roughly 140,000 clones, under 13% of them singletons. The sample consisted of central memory CD4+ T cells from blood. These receptors came from a man younger than 40 with type 1 diabetes. The CDR3 runs from the conserved cysteine through the conserved F or W. The D gene is left open where the match is weak. The size field is filled for only some rows; it gives once, few, many or a size class.

cdr3_nt,cdr3_aa,clone_size,d_call,j_call,v_call
TGTGCCAGCAGCAAATCTACCGGGACAGGGAGCTACGAGCAGTACTTC,CASSKSTGTGSYEQYF,NA,TRBD1,TRBJ2-7,TRBV13
TGTGCCAGCAGCCAAGACTGGCAGTCGCAGTACTTC,CASSQDWQSQYF,few,NA,TRBJ2-7,TRBV14
TGTGCCAGCAGCCCAGGGGGACTAGCGGGAGCAGATACGCAGTATTTT,CASSPGGLAGADTQYF,few,TRBD2,TRBJ2-3,TRBV5-4
TGTGCCAGCAGTTCCGGGACTAGCAACACCGGGGAGCTGTTTTTT,CASSSGTSNTGELFF,NA,TRBD2,TRBJ2-2,TRBV2
TGTGCCATCAGTGGGACAGCCTACGAGCAGTACTTC,CAISGTAYEQYF,few,NA,TRBJ2-7,TRBV10-3
TGCGCCAGCAGCTTGGTAGCTAGCGGGACCGCGGATGAGCAGTTCTTC,CASSLVASGTADEQFF,NA,TRBD2,TRBJ2-1,TRBV5-1
TGTGCCTGGAGGGACGCGGGACAGGGTCTCTACAATGAGCAGTTCTTC,CAWRDAGQGLYNEQFF,few,TRBD1,TRBJ2-1,TRBV30
TGTGCCAGCTCACATGCGGGACAGGGGATGTCCTACGAGCAGTACTTC,CASSHAGQGMSYEQYF,NA,TRBD1,TRBJ2-7,TRBV18
TGCAGCGTTGCCACCGGCTTAGCGGGAGTCCTGTTCTTC,CSVATGLAGVLFF,NA,TRBD2,TRBJ2-1,TRBV29-1
TGTGCCAGCAGTTACTCTTGGAGGACTGAAGCTTTCTTT,CASSYSWRTEAFF,few,NA,TRBJ1-1,TRBV6-5
TGTGCCTGGAGCATACTGGGGCTCGAGCAGTACTTC,CAWSILGLEQYF,NA,NA,TRBJ2-7,TRBV30
TGTGCCAGCAGGTCAGGTTACAATGAGCAGTTCTTC,CASRSGYNEQFF,few,NA,TRBJ2-1,TRBV28
TGTGCCAGCAGTGACATTAATCAGCCCCAGCATTTT,CASSDINQPQHF,NA,NA,TRBJ1-5,TRBV6-1
TGTGCCAGCAGCCGTAAACGGTTCACCGGGGAGCTGTTTTTT,CASSRKRFTGELFF,NA,NA,TRBJ2-2,TRBV14
TGCAGCGTTAGGTTGGGCAGGGGGCTTTACGAGCAGTACTTC,CSVRLGRGLYEQYF,few,TRBD1,TRBJ2-7,TRBV29-1
TGTGCCAGCAGGCGAGGGAACACTGAAGCTTTCTTT,CASRRGNTEAFF,few,NA,TRBJ1-1,TRBV7-9
TGTGCCAGCAGCTTGGGCCGGGACACACACACCGGGGAGCTGTTTTTT,CASSLGRDTHTGELFF,few,NA,TRBJ2-2,TRBV5-6
TGTGCCAGCAGTTTCAGTCAGGGAGGTGAAAAACTGTTTTTT,CASSFSQGGEKLFF,few,NA,TRBJ1-4,TRBV28
TGTGCCAGCAGGAGGGCATGGGGCACTGAAGCTTTCTTT,CASRRAWGTEAFF,few,NA,TRBJ1-1,TRBV28
TGTGCCATCGGGGGTGGGCGGGTTGCCGCTTTCTTT,CAIGGGRVAAFF,few,NA,TRBJ1-1,TRBV28
TGTGCCAGCAGCTTGGGGTGGGGGCGCGAAGCTTTCTTT,CASSLGWGREAFF,NA,NA,TRBJ1-1,TRBV5-6
TGTGCCAGCAGGGGACAGCGTATGATCACTGAAGCTTTCTTT,CASRGQRMITEAFF,NA,TRBD1,TRBJ1-1,TRBV6-5
TGTGCCAGCAGTTTTATCCAGGGGTTTGCAGATACGCAGTATTTT,CASSFIQGFADTQYF,NA,NA,TRBJ2-3,TRBV27
TGTGCCAGCAGTTCACGGAGGCAAGAGACCCAGTACTTC,CASSSRRQETQYF,NA,NA,TRBJ2-5,TRBV27
TGTGCCAGCAGCCAAGATATGGCGGGAGAGTCAGATACGCAGTATTTT,CASSQDMAGESDTQYF,few,TRBD2,TRBJ2-3,TRBV4-2
TGTGCCAGCAGATTAGCGGGTAGGCCCTACAATGAGCAGTTCTTC,CASRLAGRPYNEQFF,few,TRBD2,TRBJ2-1,TRBV27
TGTGCCAGCAGCTTAGAGATGGGGCTTGTAGGGGAAAAACTGTTTTTT,CASSLEMGLVGEKLFF,few,NA,TRBJ1-4,TRBV7-6
TGTGCCAGCCGGGACTCAGTACACACAGATACGCAGTATTTT,CASRDSVHTDTQYF,NA,NA,TRBJ2-3,TRBV7-3
TGTGCCAGCAGCCGAAGCGGGAGGAACGCCTACGAGCAGTACTTC,CASSRSGRNAYEQYF,NA,TRBD2,TRBJ2-7,TRBV5-6
TGTGCCAGCAGTTTGGCGGGCCCGGCCGGGGAGCTGTTTTTT,CASSLAGPAGELFF,few,NA,TRBJ2-2,TRBV28
TGCAGCGTTGATGAGATCGGGACAGATACGCAGTATTTT,CSVDEIGTDTQYF,few,NA,TRBJ2-3,TRBV29-1
TGCGCCAGCAGCCTTTACAGGGGAGACTATGGCTACACCTTC,CASSLYRGDYGYTF,few,TRBD1,TRBJ1-2,TRBV5-1
TGCAGCGCCCTATTTGGGGGCGGGGGAGAGACCCAGTACTTC,CSALFGGGGETQYF,few,NA,TRBJ2-5,TRBV29-1
TGCGCCAGCAGCTTGGAGGGACTAGCTACCGGCGAGCAGTACTTC,CASSLEGLATGEQYF,few,TRBD2,TRBJ2-7,TRBV5-1
TGTGCCAGCAGTTTCGAGACCTACGAGCAGTACTTC,CASSFETYEQYF,few,NA,TRBJ2-7,TRBV27
TGTGCCTGGAGTGTAAACGGGGGGCCCAATCAGCCCCAGCATTTT,CAWSVNGGPNQPQHF,NA,NA,TRBJ1-5,TRBV30
TGTGCCAGCAGTTTGGGACAGGAATACGAGCAGTACTTC,CASSLGQEYEQYF,few,TRBD1,TRBJ2-7,TRBV28
TGTGCCATTCGAGGAGTGAGAGAGACCCAGTACTTC,CAIRGVRETQYF,NA,NA,TRBJ2-5,TRBV6-4
TGTGCCAGCAGCCTTGGGACAGGGGTAGTTCTGAGCACTGAAGCTTTCTTT,CASSLGTGVVLSTEAFF,NA,TRBD1,TRBJ1-1,TRBV7-9
TGTGCCAGCAGTCCCCAAGGAGGGGGCTACACCTTC,CASSPQGGGYTF,NA,NA,TRBJ1-2,TRBV27
TGTGCCACTCGGGAGGCTAGCGGGAGCACCGGGGAGCTGTTTTTT,CATREASGSTGELFF,many,TRBD2,TRBJ2-2,TRBV10-3
TGTGCCAGCAGCCTTGGACTCTCGCGGGAGCCCTACAATGAGCAGTTCTTC,CASSLGLSREPYNEQFF,many,TRBD2,TRBJ2-1,TRBV7-9
TGTGCCATCAGTGAGTACGGGACAAGCAATCAGCCCCAGCATTTT,CAISEYGTSNQPQHF,few,NA,TRBJ1-5,TRBV10-3